These 16 T cell receptor beta chains were all obtained from the same sample, sequenced in a study of blood T cells in healthy people across ages. It was with a sample-barcoded 5' primer and a J-beta primer mix that a second PCR of roughly 7 to 12 cycles was run. TCRdb re-analysed the 5' RACE reads in MiXCR, keeping a single row per CDR3 protein. This sample has approximately 680,000 distinct CDR3 sequences; approximately 29% occur once, and the top ten carry about 16%. The sequencing input was blood. The source is a woman aged 80 or over in good health.

This clonotype was counted many times. The chain joins TRBV21-1 to TRBJ2-1; the D call in the table, TRBD2, was not verified against the DNA. TRBV21-1 is an annotated pseudogene. This CDR3 is 15 amino acids long. Here the CDR3 reads CASSKMWHSADEQFF. For the CDR3, the DNA is TGTGCCAGCAGCAAGATGTGGCACTCAGCGGATGAGCAGTTCTTC.

The table lists this clonotype with many counts. The rearrangement links TRBV30 to TRBJ2-7, with D perhaps matching TRBD1 (7 bases). V was trimmed by 0 bases and J by 7 bases, leaving 13 bases between them. In germline, CDR1 is GTSNPN, CDR2 SVGIG (reference sequence). The CDR3 contains 13 residues. The CDR3 region has the DNA TGTGCCTGGAGTGTATTGGCAGGGGGGGAGCAGTACTTC. Translation gives CAWSVLAGGEQYF. Full variable domain (remainder filled in from reference TRBV30 and TRBJ2-7): SQTIHQWPATLVQPVGSPLSLECTVEGTSNPNLYWYRQAAGRGLQLLFYSVGIGQISSEVPQNLSASRPQDRQFILSSKKLLLSDSGFYLCAWSVLAGGEQYFGPGTRLTVT.

This chain joins TRBV7-9 and TRBJ2-5; 7 bases match TRBD2. Germline CDR1 is SEHNR and CDR2 is FQNEAQ (reference sequence). The CDR3 loop spans 15 amino acids. V dropped 4 bases and J dropped 8; count of bases not matched to a gene: 13. CDR3 bases: TGTGCCAGCAGCTCGGGAGGCTCCTTTCGGGAAACCCAGTACTTC. Translation gives CASSSGGSFRETQYF.

This clonotype has at least ten counts. The rearrangement joins TRBV6-2 or TRBV6-3 to TRBJ2-3; tentatively, D is TRBD2 (5 bases). V dropped 7 bases and J dropped 0 bases, with 11 bases sitting between them. Germline V gene sequence: CDR1 MNHEY, CDR2 SVGEGT. The CDR3 covers 14 residues. CDR3 sequence: CASKEDASTDTQYF. CDR3 sequence (DNA): TGTGCCAGCAAGGAGGATGCTAGCACAGATACGCAGTATTTT.

This clonotype was seen many times. This rearrangement joins TRBV7-6 to TRBJ1-1; D uncertain. Germline V gene data show CDR1 as SGHVS and CDR2 as FNYEAQ. The CDR3 contains 14 residues. V was cut by 2 bases and J by 1 base, with 8 bases left in between. For the CDR3, the DNA is TGTGCCAGCAGCTTAAGGCCAGGGAACACTGAAGCTTTCTTT. Amino acid sequence: CASSLRPGNTEAFF.

V gene TRBV30 combines with J gene TRBJ1-2, with TRBD1 as a possible D gene (5 bases). V dropped 5 bases and J dropped 3 bases, with 13 bases sitting between them. This CDR3 is 13 amino acids long. CDR1 GTSNPN and CDR2 SVGIG come from the germline V gene (reference sequence). The CDR3 bases are TGTGCCTGGCTCAGGGATTGGGACTATGGCTACACCTTC. Translating gives CAWLRDWDYGYTF.

Ten or more counts support this clonotype. V gene TRBV7-2 combines with J gene TRBJ1-2, with 8 bases identical to TRBD1. V shed 3 bases, J shed 8 bases, and the junction held 5 bases outside the gene matches. Germline V gene sequence: CDR1 SGHTA, CDR2 FQGNSA. CDR3 length equals 13 residues. The CDR3 DNA sequence: TGTGCCAGCAGCTTTCGACAGGGGAACGGCTACACCTTC. Protein product: CASSFRQGNGYTF. The complete variable domain, with remaining parts taken from reference TRBV7-2 and TRBJ1-2, reads GAGVSQSPSNKVTEKGKDVELRCDPISGHTALYWYRQSLGQGLEFLIYFQGNSAPDKSGLPSDRFSAERTGGSVSTLTIQRTQQEDSAVYLCASSFRQGNGYTFGSGTRLTVV.

Many counts were recorded for this clonotype. This chain joins TRBV7-2 and TRBJ1-2; tentatively, D is TRBD1 (6 bases). V dropped 3 bases and J dropped 6 bases, with 14 bases sitting between them. Germline V lookup: CDR1 SGHTA, CDR2 FQGNSA. The CDR3 covers 14 residues. CDR3: CASSFPGGRDGYTF. The CDR3 DNA is TGTGCCAGCAGCTTCCCGGGGGGGCGCGATGGCTACACCTTC.

As concerns this clonotype: An end of the junction differs from the germline gene, which may be a read error. The CDR3 sequence: CVSSEGTFEAFF. The CDR3 DNA follows: TGTGTCAGCAGTGAAGGAACTTTTGAAGCTTTCTTT. The chain is built from TRBV2 and TRBJ1-1; D gene uncertain. Per the germline V gene, CDR1 is SNHLY and CDR2 is FYNNEI. This CDR3 comprises 12 residues.

At least ten counts were recorded for this clonotype. V and J are TRBV6-2 or TRBV6-3 and TRBJ1-6, with D tentatively TRBD1 (6 bases). Trimming stripped 4 bases from V and 1 base from J, with 8 bases between. CDR3 length equals 15 residues. Germline CDR1 and CDR2: MNHEY and SVGEGT. CDR3 residues: CASSWTASYNSPLHF. DNA for the CDR3: TGTGCCAGCAGTTGGACAGCTTCCTATAATTCACCCCTCCACTTT.

This clonotype was observed a handful of times. The chain recombines TRBV20-1 with TRBJ1-5; no clear D gene. The V gene's germline CDR1 is DFQATT and CDR2 SNEGSKA (reference sequence). The CDR3 runs to 13 residues. V was trimmed by 3 bases and J by 1 base, leaving 7 bases between them. The CDR3 protein is CSASEGSNQPQHF. The CDR3 region has the DNA TGCAGTGCTAGTGAAGGAAGCAATCAGCCCCAGCATTTT.

The chain recombines TRBV5-5 with TRBJ2-5, with D maybe TRBD2 (7 bases). V was pared by 2 bases and J by 11 bases, with 16 bases between. The CDR3 has 13 residues. Per the germline V gene, CDR1 is SGHKS and CDR2 is YYEKEE (reference sequence). CDR3 residues: CASSLGEGGEQYF. CDR3 nucleotide sequence: TGTGCCAGCAGCTTAGGAGAGGGGGGGGAGCAGTACTTC.

This clonotype has more than one count but fewer than ten. A much larger clone lies a single base off, so this may be a read error. V gene TRBV7-9 combines with J gene TRBJ2-3; D gene uncertain. CDR1 is SEHNR, CDR2 FQNEAQ, per germline (reference sequence). This CDR3 has 15 amino acids. CDR3 protein: CANSLLGSSTDTQYF. CDR3 nucleotide sequence: TGTGCCAACAGCTTATTGGGGTCTAGCACAGATACGCAGTATTTT.

This chain connects TRBV20-1 to TRBJ1-2, with 7 bases that match TRBD1. CDR3 length: 15 amino acids. After removal of 5 bases from V and 2 bases from J, the junction contained 11 bases not matched to a gene. CDR1 DFQATT and CDR2 SNEGSKA come from the germline V gene (reference sequence). The CDR3 sequence: CSAGGRQGSNYGYTF. Written as DNA, the CDR3 is TGCAGTGCTGGGGGAAGACAGGGTTCAAACTATGGCTACACCTTC.

In its sample, this clonotype was seen a few times. The DNA for the CDR3 is TGTGCCAGCTCACCACCGCAAGGGGGGCTTATGTCATTGGCCGAGCAGTACTTC. This translates into CASSPPQGGLMSLAEQYF. The chain links TRBV18 to TRBJ2-7; D tentatively fits TRBD1 or TRBD2 (6 bases each). In germline, CDR1 is KGHSH, CDR2 LQKENI. Trimming removed 0 bases at V and 6 bases at J, with 24 bases between. CDR3 length: 18 residues.

J is TRBJ2-3 and V is TRBV13; no clear D. In germline, CDR1 is PRHDT, CDR2 FYEKMQ (reference sequence). The germline V and J ends were trimmed by 2 bases and 1 base, with 10 bases remaining between them. The CDR3 has 15 amino acids. The CDR3 reads CASSLKTDRTDTQYF. The CDR3 nucleotides are TGTGCCAGCAGCTTAAAAACCGACCGCACAGATACGCAGTATTTT.